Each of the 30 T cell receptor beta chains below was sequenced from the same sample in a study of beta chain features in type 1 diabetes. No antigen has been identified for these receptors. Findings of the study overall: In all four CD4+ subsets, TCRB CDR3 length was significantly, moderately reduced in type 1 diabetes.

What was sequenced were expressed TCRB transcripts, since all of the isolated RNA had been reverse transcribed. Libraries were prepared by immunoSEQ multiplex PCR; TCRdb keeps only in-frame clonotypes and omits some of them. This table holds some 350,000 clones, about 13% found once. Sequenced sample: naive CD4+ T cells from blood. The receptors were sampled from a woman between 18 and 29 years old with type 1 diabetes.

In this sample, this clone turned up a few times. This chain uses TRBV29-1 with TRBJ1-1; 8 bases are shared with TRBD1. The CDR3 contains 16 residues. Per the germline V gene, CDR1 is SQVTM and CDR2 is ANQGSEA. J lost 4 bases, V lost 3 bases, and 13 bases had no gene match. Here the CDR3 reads CSVEPLRDRIITEAFF. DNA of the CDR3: TGCAGCGTTGAGCCCTTACGGGACAGGATTATCACTGAAGCTTTCTTT.

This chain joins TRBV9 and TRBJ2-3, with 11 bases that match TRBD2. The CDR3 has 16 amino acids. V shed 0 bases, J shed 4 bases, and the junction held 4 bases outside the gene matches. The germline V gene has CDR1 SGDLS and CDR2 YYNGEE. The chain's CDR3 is CASSVVAGGAPDTQYF. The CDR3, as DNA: TGTGCCAGCAGCGTAGTAGCGGGAGGGGCCCCAGATACGCAGTATTTT.

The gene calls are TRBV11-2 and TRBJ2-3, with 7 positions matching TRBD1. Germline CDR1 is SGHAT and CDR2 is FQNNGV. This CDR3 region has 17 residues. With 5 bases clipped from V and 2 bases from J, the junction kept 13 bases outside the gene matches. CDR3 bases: TGTGCCAGCAGCCCCATGAGGGGGCAGGGATTCACAGATACGCAGTATTTT. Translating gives CASSPMRGQGFTDTQYF.

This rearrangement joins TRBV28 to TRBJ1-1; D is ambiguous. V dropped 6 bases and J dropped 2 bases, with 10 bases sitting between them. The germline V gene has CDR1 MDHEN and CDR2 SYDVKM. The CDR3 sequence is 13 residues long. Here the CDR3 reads CASSRRRNTEAFF. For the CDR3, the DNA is TGTGCCAGCAGCCGGCGGAGAAACACTGAAGCTTTCTTT. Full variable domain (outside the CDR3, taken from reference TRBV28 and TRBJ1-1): DVKVTQSSRYLVKRTGEKVFLECVQDMDHENMFWYRQDPGLGLRLIYFSYDVKMKEKGDIPEGYSVSREKKERFSLILESASTNQTSMYLCASSRRRNTEAFFGQGTRLTVV.

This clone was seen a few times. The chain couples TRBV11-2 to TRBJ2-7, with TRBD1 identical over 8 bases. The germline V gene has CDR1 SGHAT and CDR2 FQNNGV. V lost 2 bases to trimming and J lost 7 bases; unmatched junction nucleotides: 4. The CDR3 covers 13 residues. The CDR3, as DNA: TGTGCCAGCAGCTTAAGATGGACAGGGGAGCAGTACGTC. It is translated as CASSLRWTGEQYV.

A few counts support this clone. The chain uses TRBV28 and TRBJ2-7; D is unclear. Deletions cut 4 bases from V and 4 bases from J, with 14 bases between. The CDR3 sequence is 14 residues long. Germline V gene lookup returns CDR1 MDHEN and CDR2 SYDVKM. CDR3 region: CASSSGSVGYEQYF. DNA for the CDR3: TGTGCCAGCAGTTCCGGCTCTGTCGGGTACGAGCAGTACTTC.

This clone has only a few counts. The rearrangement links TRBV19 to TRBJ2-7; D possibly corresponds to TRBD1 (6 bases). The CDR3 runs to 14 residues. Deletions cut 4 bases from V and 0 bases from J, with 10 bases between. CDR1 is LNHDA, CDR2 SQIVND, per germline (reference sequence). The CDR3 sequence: CASSSTGSSYEQYV. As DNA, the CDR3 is TGTGCCAGTAGTAGTACAGGGAGCTCCTACGAGCAGTACGTC.

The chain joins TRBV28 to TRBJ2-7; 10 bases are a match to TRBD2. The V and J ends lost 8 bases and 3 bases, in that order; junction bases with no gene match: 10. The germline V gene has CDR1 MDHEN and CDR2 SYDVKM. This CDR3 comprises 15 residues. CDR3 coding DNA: TGTGCCAGCGGAGGAGCGGGAGGGCTTGTCTACGAGCAGTACGTC. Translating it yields CASGGAGGLVYEQYV.

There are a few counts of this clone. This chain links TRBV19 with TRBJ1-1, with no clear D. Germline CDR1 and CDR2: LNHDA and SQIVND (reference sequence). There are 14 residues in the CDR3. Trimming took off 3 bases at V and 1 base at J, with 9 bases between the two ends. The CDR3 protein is CASSIRYQNTEAFF. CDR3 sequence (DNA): TGTGCCAGTAGTATCAGGTACCAGAACACTGAAGCTTTCTTT.

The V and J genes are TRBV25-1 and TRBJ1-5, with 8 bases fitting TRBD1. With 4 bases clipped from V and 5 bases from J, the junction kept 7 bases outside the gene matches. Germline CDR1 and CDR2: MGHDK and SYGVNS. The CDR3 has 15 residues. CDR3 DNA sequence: TGTGCCAGCAGTGCCGCACAGGGGGTAGATCAGCCCCAGCATTTT. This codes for CASSAAQGVDQPQHF.

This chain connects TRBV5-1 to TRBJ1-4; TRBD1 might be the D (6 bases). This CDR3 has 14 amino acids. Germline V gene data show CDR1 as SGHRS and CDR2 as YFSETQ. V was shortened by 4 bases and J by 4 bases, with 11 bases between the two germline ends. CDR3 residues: CASSVDSYNEKLFF. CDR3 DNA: TGCGCCAGCAGCGTGGACAGCTATAATGAAAAACTGTTTTTT.

The chain's CDR3 is CASSRPGTSGRAGEQYF. CDR3 nucleotide sequence: TGTGCCAGCAGTCGTCCCGGGACTAGCGGGAGGGCCGGCGAGCAGTACTTC. The rearrangement joins TRBV5-4 to TRBJ2-7, with 16 bases aligning to TRBD2. CDR1 is SGHNT, CDR2 YYREEE, per germline (reference sequence). The CDR3 length is 17 residues. V was clipped by 5 bases and J by 6 bases; unmatched bases: 11. Supplemented by reference TRBV5-4 and TRBJ2-7, the full variable domain reads ETGVTQSPTHLIKTRGQQVTLRCSSQSGHNTVSWYQQALGQGPQFIFQYYREEENGRGNFPPRFSGLQFPNYSSELNVNALELDDSALYLCASSRPGTSGRAGEQYFGPGTRLTVT.

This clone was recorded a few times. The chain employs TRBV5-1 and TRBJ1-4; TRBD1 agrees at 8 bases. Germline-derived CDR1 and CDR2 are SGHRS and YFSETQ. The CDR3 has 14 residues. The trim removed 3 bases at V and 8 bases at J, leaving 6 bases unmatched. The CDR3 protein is CASSWTGREEKLFF. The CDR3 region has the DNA TGCGCCAGCAGCTGGACAGGGCGGGAAGAAAAACTGTTTTTT.

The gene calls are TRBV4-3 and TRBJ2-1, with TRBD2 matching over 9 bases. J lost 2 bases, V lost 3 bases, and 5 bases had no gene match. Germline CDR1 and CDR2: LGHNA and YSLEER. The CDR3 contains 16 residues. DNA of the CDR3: TGCGCCAGCAGCCACTCTAGCGGGAATGCCTACAATGAGCAGTTCTTC. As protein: CASSHSSGNAYNEQFF.

In nucleotides, the CDR3 is TGTGCCAGCTCTGAATACCGGGACACCGCTGGAAACACCATATATTTT. Translated, it gives CASSEYRDTAGNTIYF. The chain uses TRBV18 and TRBJ1-3, with D perhaps TRBD1 (6 bases). CDR3 size: 16 residues. V lost 6 bases to trimming and J lost 2 bases, with 17 bases between them. CDR1 and CDR2 from the germline V gene are KGHSH and LQKENI.

In DNA form, the CDR3 reads TGTGCCGTCGACAGGGTTAATGAAAAACTGTTTTTT. This sequence encodes CAVDRVNEKLFF. The chain combines TRBV30 with TRBJ1-4; TRBD1 matches 7 bases. After removal of 8 bases from V and 4 bases from J, the junction contained 4 bases not matched to a gene. Germline CDR1 and CDR2: GTSNPN and SVGIG (reference sequence). CDR3 length: 12 amino acids.

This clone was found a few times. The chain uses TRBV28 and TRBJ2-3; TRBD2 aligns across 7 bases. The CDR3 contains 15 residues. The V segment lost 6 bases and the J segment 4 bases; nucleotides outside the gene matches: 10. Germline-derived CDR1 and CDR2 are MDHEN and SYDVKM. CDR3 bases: TGTGCCAGCAGAGCGGCGGGAGCGTTCGCAGATACGCAGTATTTT. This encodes CASRAAGAFADTQYF.

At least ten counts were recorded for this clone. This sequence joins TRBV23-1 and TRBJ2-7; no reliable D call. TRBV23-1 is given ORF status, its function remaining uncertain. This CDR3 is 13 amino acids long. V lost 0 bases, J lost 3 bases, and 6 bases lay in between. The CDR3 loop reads CASSQSHSYEQYV. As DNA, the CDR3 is TGCGCCAGCAGTCAATCGCACAGCTACGAGCAGTACGTC.

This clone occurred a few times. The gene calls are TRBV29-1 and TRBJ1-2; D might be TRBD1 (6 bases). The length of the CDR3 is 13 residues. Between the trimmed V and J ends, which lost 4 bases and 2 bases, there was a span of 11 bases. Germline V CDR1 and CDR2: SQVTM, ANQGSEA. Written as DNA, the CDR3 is TGCAGCGTTGCGACAGGCTCCAACTATGGCTACACCTTC. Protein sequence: CSVATGSNYGYTF.

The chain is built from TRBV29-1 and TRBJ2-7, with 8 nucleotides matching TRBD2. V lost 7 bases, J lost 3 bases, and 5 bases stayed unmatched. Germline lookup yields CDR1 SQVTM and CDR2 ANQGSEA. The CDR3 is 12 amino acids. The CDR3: CSGRTSSYEQYF. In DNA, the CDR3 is TGCAGCGGGAGGACTAGCAGCTACGAGCAGTACTTC.

The CDR3 coding sequence is TGTGCCAGCAGTCAAGGACAGGATTCTTATGGCTACACCTTC. It specifies CASSQGQDSYGYTF. J is TRBJ1-2 and V is TRBV28; 7 positions agree with TRBD1. CDR1 MDHEN and CDR2 SYDVKM come from the germline V gene. CDR3 length: 14 amino acids. Trimming at V came to 5 bases and at J to 5 bases, leaving 8 bases not matched to a gene.

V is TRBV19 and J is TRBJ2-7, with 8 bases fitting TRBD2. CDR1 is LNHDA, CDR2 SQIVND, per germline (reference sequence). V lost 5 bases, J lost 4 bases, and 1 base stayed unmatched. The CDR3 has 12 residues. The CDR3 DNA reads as TGTGCCAGTAGTTCTAGCGGGTACGAGCAGTACTTC. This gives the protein CASSSSGYEQYF. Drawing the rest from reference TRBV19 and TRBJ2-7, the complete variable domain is DGGITQSPKYLFRKEGQNVTLSCEQNLNHDAMYWYRQDPGQGLRLIYYSQIVNDFQKGDIAEGYSVSREKKESFPLTVTSAQKNPTAFYLCASSSSGYEQYFGPGTRLTVT.

CDR3 loop: CASSLDGGRESYEQYV. The CDR3 DNA follows: TGTGCCAGCAGCTTAGATGGCGGGAGGGAGTCCTACGAGCAGTACGTC. The V and J genes are TRBV11-2 and TRBJ2-7, with TRBD2 matching over 9 bases. Germline lookup yields CDR1 SGHAT and CDR2 FQNNGV. Trimming took 0 bases from V and 1 from J; bases not matched to a gene: 4. The CDR3 has 16 amino acids.

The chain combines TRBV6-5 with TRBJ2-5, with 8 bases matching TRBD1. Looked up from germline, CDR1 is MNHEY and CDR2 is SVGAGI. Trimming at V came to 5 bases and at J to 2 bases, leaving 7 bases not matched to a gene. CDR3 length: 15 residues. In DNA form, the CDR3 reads TGTGCCAGCAGTAGGACAGGGTCCGGTCAAGAGACCCAGTACTTC. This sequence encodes CASSRTGSGQETQYF.

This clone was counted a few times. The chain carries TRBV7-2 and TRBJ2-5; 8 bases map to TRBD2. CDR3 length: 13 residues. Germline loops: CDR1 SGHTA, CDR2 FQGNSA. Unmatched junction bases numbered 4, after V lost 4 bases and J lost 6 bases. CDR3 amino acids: CASSSERGKTQYF. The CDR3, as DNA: TGTGCCAGCAGCTCCGAGCGGGGGAAGACCCAGTACTTC.

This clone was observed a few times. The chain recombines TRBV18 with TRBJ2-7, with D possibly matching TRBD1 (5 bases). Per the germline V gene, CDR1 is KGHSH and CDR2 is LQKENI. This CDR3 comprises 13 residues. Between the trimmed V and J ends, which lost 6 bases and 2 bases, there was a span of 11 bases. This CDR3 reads CASSYDSAYEQYV. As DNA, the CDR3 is TGTGCCAGCTCGTATGACAGTGCCTACGAGCAGTACGTC.

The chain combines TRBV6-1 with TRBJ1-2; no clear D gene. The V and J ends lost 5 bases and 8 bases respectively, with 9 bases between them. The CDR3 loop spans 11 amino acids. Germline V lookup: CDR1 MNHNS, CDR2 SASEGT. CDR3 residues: CASSLRRGYTF. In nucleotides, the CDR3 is TGTGCCAGCAGTCTTCGGAGGGGCTACACCTTC.

CDR3 sequence reads: CRTVFQETQYF. The DNA of the CDR3 is TGCAGGACAGTTTTCCAAGAGACCCAGTACTTC. The chain links TRBV20-1 to TRBJ2-5; TRBD1 might be the D (5 bases). Per germline, CDR1 DFQATT and CDR2 SNEGSKA (reference sequence). The CDR3 has 11 residues.

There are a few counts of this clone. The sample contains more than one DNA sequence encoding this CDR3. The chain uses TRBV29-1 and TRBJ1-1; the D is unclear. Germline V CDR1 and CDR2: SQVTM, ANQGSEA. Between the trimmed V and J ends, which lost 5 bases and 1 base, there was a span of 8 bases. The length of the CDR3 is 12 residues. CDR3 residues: CSVSRGNTEAFF. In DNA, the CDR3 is TGCAGCGTTAGCCGGGGGAACACTGAAGCTTTCTTT.

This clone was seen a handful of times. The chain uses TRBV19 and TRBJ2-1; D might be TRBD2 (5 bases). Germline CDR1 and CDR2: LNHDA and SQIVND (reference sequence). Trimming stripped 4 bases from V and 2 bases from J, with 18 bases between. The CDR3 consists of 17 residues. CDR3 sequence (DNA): TGTGCCAGTAGTACACTCGGGGTTTACCCCGCCTACAATGAGCAGTTCTTC. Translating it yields CASSTLGVYPAYNEQFF.